This TCR beta chain was obtained from a study of cytomegalovirus exposure and HLA in healthy donors (TCRdb year 2017). Regarding the study in general: A later analysis indicated that the 120 or so validation repertoires were generated on the platform also employed for the 700 or so repertoires of the first cohort. To predict cytomegalovirus infection status, the study combined high-throughput TCR immunosequencing, statistical association of individual TCRs with disease status, and machine learning. In addition to the first cohort of hundreds of subjects, a separate validation cohort of 130 or so different subjects was used. The study aimed to test whether signatures of past pathogen exposure could be identified by cataloging public T cell receptors.

Library preparation used the immunoSEQ multiplex PCR assay. The paper's processing steps were these. A statistical classification framework was developed to diagnose cytomegalovirus status using the catalog of TCR beta chain sequences. Sourced from immuneACCESS, this table was stored by TCRdb with only in-frame sequences that have V and J called. A share of the clones is absent; for the studies checked, an unresolved V gene accounts for under half, and the remainder has no known explanation. V, J and clone size are those of that table, while D and trimming were read from the DNA. Recorded for this sample are approximately 230,000 clones; about 90% of them occurred a single time. The top ten hold about 12% of the sample. The donors belonged to the validation cohort of approximately 130 subjects, which was separate from the approximately 700-subject first cohort. In the case of this clone: It has no known antigen specificity. No much larger clone is present one base from it, and per-base qualities are unavailable.

The paper as a whole reports these results and caveats: While some public TCRs were present in many individuals, most TCR sequences turned up only very rarely across donors. Subsequent analysis determined that TCRs grouped into clusters in the first cohort also showed a tendency toward co-occurrence across the 130 or so validation repertoires, and roughly 95% of cluster scores exceeded 0. The classifier was reported to diagnose cytomegalovirus status with high specificity and sensitivity in both the original cohort and the validation cohort. The validation cohort had no HLA typing available for a later analysis, so co-occurrence within that cohort was assessed over all 120 repertoires. In vitro tests confirmed that a few of the cytomegalovirus-associated TCR beta chains recognize cytomegalovirus antigens. In the study, approximately 160 TCR beta chains were listed as associated with cytomegalovirus. The authors suggested that the approach could potentially be extended to other disease states and immunological phenotypes.

The germline V gene specifies MNHEY as CDR1 and SVGAGI as CDR2. The CDR3 starts with the cysteine, ends with the phenylalanine, and has 15 residues. CDR3 DNA is the only sequence kept; it has 45 bases, read in frame from the first base. Between the V and J ends, shortened by 5 bases and 2 bases respectively, the junction contains 13 bases. Sequenced material: PBMCs. This chain joins TRBV6-5 to TRBJ1-5; confidence is insufficient to name the D gene. The receptor was derived from a man younger than 35 in good health and CMV-seropositive. The DNA sequence is given as TGTGCCAGCAGTGGATTGGGCTCTGGCAATCAGCCCCAGCATTTT. Its coded protein is CASSGLGSGNQPQHF.